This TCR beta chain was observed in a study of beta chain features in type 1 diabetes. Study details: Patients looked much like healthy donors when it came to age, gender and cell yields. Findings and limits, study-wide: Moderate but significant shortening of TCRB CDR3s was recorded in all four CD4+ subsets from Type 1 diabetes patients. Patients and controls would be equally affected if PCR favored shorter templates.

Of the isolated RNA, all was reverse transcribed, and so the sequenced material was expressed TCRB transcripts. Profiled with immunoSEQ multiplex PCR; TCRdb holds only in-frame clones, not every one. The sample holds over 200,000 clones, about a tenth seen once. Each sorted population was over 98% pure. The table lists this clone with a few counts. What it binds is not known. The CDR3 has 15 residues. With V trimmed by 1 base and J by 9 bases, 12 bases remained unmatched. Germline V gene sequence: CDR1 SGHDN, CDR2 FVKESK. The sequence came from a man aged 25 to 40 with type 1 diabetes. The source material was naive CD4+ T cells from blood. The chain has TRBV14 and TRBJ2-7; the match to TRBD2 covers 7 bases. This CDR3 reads CASSQVGSGTTGQYF. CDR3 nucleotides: TGTGCCAGCAGCCAAGTAGGCAGTGGGACTACGGGGCAGTACTTC.